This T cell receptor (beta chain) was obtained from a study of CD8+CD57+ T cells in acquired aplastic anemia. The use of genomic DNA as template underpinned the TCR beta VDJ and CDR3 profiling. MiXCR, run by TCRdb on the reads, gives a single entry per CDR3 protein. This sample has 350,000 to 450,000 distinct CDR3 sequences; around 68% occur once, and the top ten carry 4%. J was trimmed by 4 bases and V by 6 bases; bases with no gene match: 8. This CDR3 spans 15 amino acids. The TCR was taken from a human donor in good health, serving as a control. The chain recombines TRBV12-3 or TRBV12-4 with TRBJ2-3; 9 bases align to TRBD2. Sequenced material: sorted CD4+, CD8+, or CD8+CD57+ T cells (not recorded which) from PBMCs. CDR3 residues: CASSHCGGASDTQYF. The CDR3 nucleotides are TGTGCCAGCAGCCATTGCGGGGGGGCCTCAGATACGCAGTATTTT.